This T cell receptor (beta chain) is drawn from a study of shared clonotypes between healthy human individuals. Of note for this clone: The antigen remains unidentified. The same CDR3 also results from other DNA sequences found in this sample.

Here immunoSEQ multiplex PCR was the method, and the copy in TCRdb shows in-frame clones only, minus some. The table shows approximately 640,000 clones, with roughly 91% occurring only once. Whole-study results and caveats: Rarefaction curves obtained for sorted subsets showed sequencing incomplete despite large depth. Naive subsets usually exceeded memory subsets in estimated richness.

The CDR3 contains 13 residues. CDR1 SGHNT and CDR2 YYREEE come from the germline V gene (reference sequence). Trimming left V 4 bases short and J 4 bases short, with 9 bases between. The rearrangement joins TRBV5-4 to TRBJ2-1; D is undetermined. The sequence derives from a man between 18 and 35 years old in good health. Some clones in this sample may be carry-over from other donors' samples. Material for sequencing was memory CD8+ T cells from PBMCs. Subset noted: CD45RO+ cells pooled with CCR7-negative TemRA cells. The CDR3 sequence is CASSPRAYNEQFF. CDR3 DNA: TGTGCCAGCAGCCCCCGTGCGTACAATGAGCAGTTCTTC.